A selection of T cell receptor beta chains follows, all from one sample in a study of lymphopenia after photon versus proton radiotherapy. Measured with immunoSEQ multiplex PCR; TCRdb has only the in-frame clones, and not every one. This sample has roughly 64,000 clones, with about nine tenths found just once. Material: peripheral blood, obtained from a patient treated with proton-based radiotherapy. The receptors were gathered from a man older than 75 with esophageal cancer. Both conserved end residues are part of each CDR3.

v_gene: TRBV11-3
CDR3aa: CASSSIVGGNTIYF

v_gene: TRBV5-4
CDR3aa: CASSSAYEQYF

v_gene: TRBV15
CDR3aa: CATSRDSMVLEQFF

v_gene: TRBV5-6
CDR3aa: CASSLAEYEQFF

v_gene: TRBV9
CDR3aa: CASSRDRGGYGYTF

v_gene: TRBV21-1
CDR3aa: CASSKRTGELFF

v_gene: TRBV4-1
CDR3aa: CASSQGFLRGLYSNQPQHF

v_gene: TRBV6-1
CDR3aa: CASSVLQAMGTEAFF

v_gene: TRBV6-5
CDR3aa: CASSSQGDRPQHF

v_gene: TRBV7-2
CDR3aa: CASSLRFRGGNNEQFF

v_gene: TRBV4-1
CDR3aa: CASSQVGANTGELFF